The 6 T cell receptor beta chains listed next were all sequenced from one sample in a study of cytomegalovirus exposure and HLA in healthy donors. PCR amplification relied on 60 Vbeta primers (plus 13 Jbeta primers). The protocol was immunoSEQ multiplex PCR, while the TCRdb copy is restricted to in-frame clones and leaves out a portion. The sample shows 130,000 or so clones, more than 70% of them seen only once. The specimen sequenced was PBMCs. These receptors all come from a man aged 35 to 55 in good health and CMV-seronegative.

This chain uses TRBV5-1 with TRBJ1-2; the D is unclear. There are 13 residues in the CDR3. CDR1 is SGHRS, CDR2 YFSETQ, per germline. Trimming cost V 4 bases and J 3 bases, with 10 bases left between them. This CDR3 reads CASSAREDYGYTF. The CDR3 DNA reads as TGCGCCAGCAGCGCCCGGGAGGACTATGGCTACACCTTC.

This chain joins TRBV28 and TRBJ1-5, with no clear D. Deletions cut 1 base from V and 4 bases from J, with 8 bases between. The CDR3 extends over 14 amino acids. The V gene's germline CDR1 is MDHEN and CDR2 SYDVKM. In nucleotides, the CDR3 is TGTGCCAGCAGTTTATTCCAGGTGAATCAGCCCCAGCATTTT. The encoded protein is CASSLFQVNQPQHF.

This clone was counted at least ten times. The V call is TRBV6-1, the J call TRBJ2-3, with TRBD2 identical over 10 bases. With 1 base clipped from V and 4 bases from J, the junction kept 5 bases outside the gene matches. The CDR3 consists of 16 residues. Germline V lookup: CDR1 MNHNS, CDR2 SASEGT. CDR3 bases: TGTGCCAGCAGTGAAGTGCAAGCGGGGGGGCCAGATACGCAGTATTTT. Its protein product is CASSEVQAGGPDTQYF.

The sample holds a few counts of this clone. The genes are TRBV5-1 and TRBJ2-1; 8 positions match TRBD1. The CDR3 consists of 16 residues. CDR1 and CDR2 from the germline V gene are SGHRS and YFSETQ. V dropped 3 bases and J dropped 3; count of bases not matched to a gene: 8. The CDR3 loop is CASSSTSGTGYNEQFF. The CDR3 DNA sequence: TGCGCCAGCAGCTCAACCTCCGGGACAGGCTACAATGAGCAGTTCTTC.

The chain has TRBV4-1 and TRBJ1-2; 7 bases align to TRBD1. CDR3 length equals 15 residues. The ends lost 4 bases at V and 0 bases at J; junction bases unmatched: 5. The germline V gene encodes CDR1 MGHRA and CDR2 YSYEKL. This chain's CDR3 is CASSRQGLANYGYTF. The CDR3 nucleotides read TGCGCCAGCAGCCGACAGGGCCTAGCTAACTATGGCTACACCTTC.

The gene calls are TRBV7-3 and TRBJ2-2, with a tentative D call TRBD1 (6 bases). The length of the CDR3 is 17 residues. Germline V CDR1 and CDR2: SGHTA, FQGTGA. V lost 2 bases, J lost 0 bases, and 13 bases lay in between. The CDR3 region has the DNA TGTGCCAGCAGCTTACCCTGGGACAAAACGAACACCGGGGAGCTGTTTTTT. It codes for CASSLPWDKTNTGELFF.